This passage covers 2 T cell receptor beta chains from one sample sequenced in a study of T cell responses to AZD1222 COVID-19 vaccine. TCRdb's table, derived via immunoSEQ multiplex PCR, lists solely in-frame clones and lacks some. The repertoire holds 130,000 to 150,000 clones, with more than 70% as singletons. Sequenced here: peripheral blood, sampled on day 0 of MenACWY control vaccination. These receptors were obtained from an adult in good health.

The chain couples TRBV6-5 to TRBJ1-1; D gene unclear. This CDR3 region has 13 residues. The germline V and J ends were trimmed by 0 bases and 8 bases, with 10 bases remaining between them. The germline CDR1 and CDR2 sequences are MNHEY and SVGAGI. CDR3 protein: CASSYSQGLEAFF. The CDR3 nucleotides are TGTGCCAGCAGTTACTCTCAAGGATTGGAAGCTTTCTTT.

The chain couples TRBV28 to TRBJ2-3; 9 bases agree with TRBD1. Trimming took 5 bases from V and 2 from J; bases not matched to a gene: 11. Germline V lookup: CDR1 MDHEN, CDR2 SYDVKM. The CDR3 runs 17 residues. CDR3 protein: CASSGGGTGTYTDTQYF. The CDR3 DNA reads TGTGCCAGCAGTGGGGGGGGGACAGGGACTTACACAGATACGCAGTATTTT.